This TCR beta chain comes out of a study of identical twins. Study-wide findings and caveats: Invariant MAIT and iNKT cells may have partly biased zero-insertion analyses. Twin pairs' shared out-of-frame alpha sequences were enriched in low generation probability. Cord blood beta clonotypes present at high abundance carried fewer insertions; no such pattern appeared in memory repertoires.

This clonotype has more than one count but fewer than ten. Antigen unknown. CDR3 length equals 13 residues. Germline CDR1 reads SGHRS; CDR2 reads YFSETQ. The V end lost 5 bases, the J end lost 3 bases, and 9 bases lay between the germline ends. One entry per CDR3 protein results from TCRdb running MiXCR on the 5' RACE reads. Here the sample spans a few hundred thousand distinct CDR3 sequences, around 9.6% being singletons. Separately, the same data were catalogued under a study of yellow fever vaccine responses in identical twins.

This TCR was sampled from a woman aged 18 to 35 in good health. The chain combines TRBV5-1 with TRBJ2-1, with a weak D call TRBD1 (5 bases). Sequences were obtained from PBMCs. The CDR3 bases are TGCGCCAGCAGTATGGACATCTACAATGAGCAGTTCTTC. It is translated as CASSMDIYNEQFF.